Shown below are 3 T cell receptor beta chains from a single sample sequenced in a study of beta chain features in type 1 diabetes. Study-wide findings and caveats: Across all four CD4+ subsets, people with type 1 diabetes showed modestly shorter TCRB CDR3s.

As every portion of the isolated RNA was reverse transcribed, the sequencing read expressed TCRB transcripts. The repertoire was sequenced with immunoSEQ multiplex PCR; TCRdb's copy has only in-frame clones and lacks some. The data contain 130,000 or so clones, approximately 10% of them seen just once; the ten biggest clones take up approximately 0.7%. What these receptors recognize is not known. The source material was central memory CD4+ T cells from blood. The receptors derive from a man younger than 45 with type 1 diabetes.

This clone was seen more than once but under ten times. The chain carries TRBV19 and TRBJ2-1, with TRBD1 identical over 9 bases. The junction had 9 bases not matched to a gene; V was cut back by 4 bases and J by 8 bases. In germline, CDR1 is LNHDA, CDR2 SQIVND (reference sequence). The CDR3 is made up of 15 amino acids. The CDR3 here is CASSTSTGGIHEQFF. CDR3 DNA sequence: TGTGCCAGTAGTACGTCGACAGGGGGAATTCATGAGCAGTTCTTC.

This clone showed up just a few times. J is TRBJ2-2 and V is TRBV2; 7 bases line up with TRBD1. The CDR3 has 14 amino acids. The junction had 5 bases not matched to a gene; V was cut back by 5 bases and J by 5 bases. CDR1 is SNHLY and CDR2 is FYNNEI in the germline V gene. For the CDR3, the DNA is TGTGCCAGCAGTCCGACAGGGCCGACCGGGGAGCTGTTTTTT. Translated: CASSPTGPTGELFF.

The V and J genes are TRBV12-5 and TRBJ2-3; 12 bases fit TRBD2. This CDR3 is built from 16 residues. Trimming cost V 5 bases and J 0 bases; bases outside gene matches: 3. Germline values: CDR1 LGHNT, CDR2 FRNRAP. This CDR3 is CASGPGTSGSTDTQYF. For the CDR3, the DNA is TGTGCTAGTGGTCCCGGGACTAGCGGGAGCACAGATACGCAGTATTTT.